What follows is one TCR beta chain and its context. Antigen specificity is unknown. The CDR3 totals 15 residues. Trimming pared 3 bases from V and 5 bases from J, leaving 14 bases between. Germline V gene lookup returns CDR1 LNHNV and CDR2 YYDKDF (reference sequence). The data originate from a study of T-cell memory formation after mild COVID-19. Study context: TCR clusters were mostly donor specific. Findings and caveats of the study: Cross-reactive memory seemingly joined, as some responding clones were found in pre-infection memory.

TCR alpha and TCR beta cDNA libraries with sample barcodes and UMIs came from 5'RACE using constant-segment primers. MiXCR was run by TCRdb on the 5' RACE reads, yielding one entry per CDR3 protein. The profile covers around 200,000 distinct CDR3 sequences, with roughly 20% appearing a single time and 3% to 4.5% taken by the ten largest. The rearrangement links TRBV15 to TRBJ2-1; D unresolved. The sample taken for sequencing was PBMCs or a T cell subset sorted from them (not recorded which). This sequence originates from a man between 18 and 35 years old who had mild COVID-19 (a few samples of this study predate the infection). Cell type and time point are not known. This CDR3 is CATSSRVVGDNEQFF. The CDR3 region has the DNA TGTGCCACCAGCAGCAGAGTGGTTGGGGACAATGAGCAGTTCTTC.